These 23 T cell receptor beta chains were all obtained from the same sample, sequenced in a study of molecular identifiers for immune sequencing clone quantification. TCRdb passed the PCR reads through MiXCR, listing each CDR3 protein once. Among some 100,000 distinct CDR3 sequences listed, around a third were seen once. The sample consisted of naive CD8+ T cells from blood, with Jurkat cell RNA spiked in. Documented subset: FACS-sorted CD8+CD4-CCR7+CD45RA+ naive T cells. These receptor sequences come from a human donor in good health. Some libraries in this study had Jurkat cell RNA spiked in.

This clonotype was found a few times. A read error may account for a junction end that differs from germline. The chain is built from TRBV29-1 and TRBJ2-1, with 7 bases lining up with TRBD2. CDR1 and CDR2 (germline): SQVTM, ANQGSEA. The CDR3 loop spans 11 amino acids. The CDR3 loop reads CSVAPGGDSIF. The CDR3 DNA reads as TGCAGCGTTGCTCCGGGGGGAGATTCTATCTTC.

Of note for this clonotype: Possible read error: a much larger clone is one base away. The CDR3 end shows no conserved phenylalanine or tryptophan, and so a read error is likely. The rearrangement links TRBV19 to TRBJ2-7, with 8 bases aligning to TRBD2. This CDR3 contains 13 residues. The germline V gene has CDR1 LNHDA and CDR2 SQIVND (reference sequence). J gave up 3 bases and V 10 bases, and 8 bases lay outside the gene matches. CDR3 in DNA: TGTGCCACCGCGAGCGGGAGAGGCTACGAGCAGTACCTC. Translating gives CATASGRGYEQYL.

For the CDR3, the DNA is TGTGCCAGCAGTTACTCTCCGACAGGGGTCTGCGAGCAGTACTTC. Protein sequence: CASSYSPTGVCEQYF. V and J are TRBV6-5 and TRBJ2-7, with 8 bases matching TRBD1. Trimming at V came to 0 bases and at J to 6 bases, leaving 7 bases not matched to a gene. From germline, CDR1 is MNHEY and CDR2 SVGAGI. CDR3 length: 15 amino acids.

This clonotype has only a few counts. The CDR3 protein is CASSRDVRGEKLFF. DNA of the CDR3: TGTGCCAGCAGCCGGGACGTGCGAGGTGAAAAACTGTTTTTT. V is TRBV28 and J is TRBJ1-4, with D perhaps TRBD1 (5 bases). The ends were cut back, 6 bases at V and 7 bases at J, with 15 bases in the middle. Germline lookup yields CDR1 MDHEN and CDR2 SYDVKM. The CDR3 covers 14 residues. Full variable domain (rest looked up from reference TRBV28 and TRBJ1-4): DVKVTQSSRYLVKRTGEKVFLECVQDMDHENMFWYRQDPGLGLRLIYFSYDVKMKEKGDIPEGYSVSREKKERFSLILESASTNQTSMYLCASSRDVRGEKLFFGSGTQLSVL.

The V call is TRBV24-1, the J call TRBJ2-7; D not resolved. Germline values: CDR1 KGHDR, CDR2 SFDVKD. This CDR3 has 12 residues. Between the trimmed V and J ends, which lost 4 bases and 3 bases, there was a span of 6 bases. The CDR3 DNA reads TGTGCCACCAGTGACCACAACTACGAGCAGTACTTC. Protein sequence: CATSDHNYEQYF.

This clonotype was recorded many times. The chain employs TRBV14 and TRBJ2-2; D is undetermined. This CDR3 is 15 amino acids long. The germline V gene encodes CDR1 SGHDN and CDR2 FVKESK. The V gene lost 0 bases and the J gene lost 5 bases, with 10 bases spanning the gap. CDR3 region: CASSQDQLRTGELFF. CDR3 nucleotide sequence: TGTGCCAGCAGCCAAGACCAGCTGCGAACCGGGGAGCTGTTTTTT. The whole variable domain, remainder taken from reference TRBV14 and TRBJ2-2, is EAGVTQFPSHSVIEKGQTVTLRCDPISGHDNLYWYRRVMGKEIKFLLHFVKESKQDESGMPNNRFLAERTGGTYSTLKVQPAELEDSGVYFCASSQDQLRTGELFFGEGSRLTVL.

With respect to this clonotype: The conserved closing phenylalanine or tryptophan is absent in this CDR3, likely reflecting a read error. The chain is built from TRBV7-9 and TRBJ2-7; 10 nucleotides align to TRBD1. Unmatched junction bases numbered 3, after V lost 5 bases and J lost 2 bases. The CDR3 has 14 residues. Germline V gene sequence: CDR1 SEHNR, CDR2 FQNEAQ (reference sequence). CDR3 residues: CASSPGQGAYEQYI. The CDR3 DNA reads TGTGCCAGCAGCCCAGGACAGGGGGCCTACGAGCAGTACATC.

In this sample, this clonotype turned up many times. The rearrangement joins TRBV20-1 to TRBJ1-2; D remains unclear. V lost 5 bases and J lost 0, with 1 base in between. Germline V lookup: CDR1 DFQATT, CDR2 SNEGSKA (reference sequence). The length of the CDR3 is 10 residues. As DNA, the CDR3 is TGCAGTGCTCCTAACTATGGCTACACCTTC. Its protein is CSAPNYGYTF.

This clonotype was observed many times. A junction boundary mismatches the germline segment, possibly from a read error. The V call is TRBV5-1, the J call TRBJ2-7; tentatively, D is TRBD1 (6 bases). CDR1 is SGHRS, CDR2 YFSETQ, per germline. This CDR3 contains 11 residues. CDR3 nucleotide sequence: TGTGCCAGCAGCTGGGGGCGCGAGCAGTACTTC. Translated, it gives CASSWGREQYF.

Concerning this clonotype itself: A much larger clone differs by one base, so this may be a read error. The V and J genes are TRBV2 and TRBJ2-1; 10 positions agree with TRBD1. CDR3 length: 13 amino acids. The V gene end was trimmed by 11 bases and the J gene end by 6 bases; junction bases not matched to a gene: 7. In germline, CDR1 is SNHLY, CDR2 FYNNEI. CDR3 in amino acids: CAGPGTGVNEQFF. The CDR3 region has the DNA TGTGCCGGCCCCGGGACAGGGGTCAATGAGCAGTTCTTC.

This clonotype was seen at least ten times. The chain recombines TRBV28 with TRBJ2-1, with no clear D. The CDR3 is 10 residues long. Germline lookup yields CDR1 MDHEN and CDR2 SYDVKM. V was pared by 4 bases and J by 9 bases, with 4 bases between. The CDR3 sequence is CASSYGEQFF. CDR3 DNA: TGTGCCAGCAGTTACGGTGAGCAGTTCTTC. The full variable domain, in which reference TRBV28 and TRBJ2-1 provide the parts outside the CDR3, is DVKVTQSSRYLVKRTGEKVFLECVQDMDHENMFWYRQDPGLGLRLIYFSYDVKMKEKGDIPEGYSVSREKKERFSLILESASTNQTSMYLCASSYGEQFFGPGTRLTVL.

This clonotype was recorded many times. The chain carries TRBV6-1 and TRBJ2-4, with D perhaps TRBD1 (6 bases). Trimming took 2 bases from V and 1 from J, leaving 12 bases between them. Looked up from germline, CDR1 is MNHNS and CDR2 is SASEGT. This CDR3 is 16 amino acids long. The CDR3 is CASSELGAFAKNIQYF. CDR3 coding DNA: TGTGCCAGCAGTGAACTGGGGGCGTTTGCCAAAAACATTCAGTACTTC.

In its sample, this clonotype was seen once. One junction end does not reproduce the germline sequence, and a read error may be involved. The chain couples TRBV20-1 to TRBJ2-7, with TRBD1 matching over 7 bases. The CDR3 sequence is 12 residues long. From germline, CDR1 is DFQATT and CDR2 SNEGSKA (reference sequence). CDR3 amino acids: CCASGTDYEQYF. For the CDR3, the DNA is TGCTGTGCGTCCGGGACAGACTACGAGCAGTACTTC.

This chain joins TRBV9 and TRBJ2-7, with D maybe TRBD1 (6 bases). Trimming removed 0 bases from V and 6 bases from J, with 19 bases in between. The CDR3 sequence is 16 residues long. CDR1 is SGDLS and CDR2 is YYNGEE in the germline V gene. CDR3 in DNA: TGTGCCAGCAGCGTAGCGGTGGCAGGGACAAAGCGCGAGCAGTACTTC. As protein: CASSVAVAGTKREQYF.

V usage is TRBV3-1 and J usage is TRBJ1-6; no definite D call. V shed 6 bases and J shed 9 bases, with 18 bases lying between them. Germline CDR1 LGHDT, CDR2 YNNKEL (reference sequence). The CDR3 is 15 amino acids. As DNA, the CDR3 is TGTGCCAGCAGAGACCGGACGGTCTCCGCTTCACCCCTCCACTTT. Its translation is CASRDRTVSASPLHF.

The rearrangement joins TRBV5-1 to TRBJ2-2, with a tentative D call TRBD2 (6 bases). Trimming cost V 5 bases and J 3 bases, with 23 bases left between them. This CDR3 region has 18 residues. From germline, CDR1 is SGHRS and CDR2 YFSETQ. The DNA for the CDR3 is TGCGCCAGCAGACGGGACTTTGCTGCCCTTGTCGACACCGGGGAGCTGTTTTTT. It translates to CASRRDFAALVDTGELFF.

CDR3 sequence reads: CASSIDPGTGELFF. The CDR3 nucleotides are TGTGCCAGTAGTATAGATCCAGGGACCGGGGAGCTGTTTTTT. The rearrangement joins TRBV19 to TRBJ2-2; D is perhaps TRBD1 (5 bases). Germline V CDR1 and CDR2: LNHDA, SQIVND (reference sequence). Trimming took 0 bases from V and 5 from J, leaving 7 bases between them. The CDR3 consists of 14 residues.

The chain has TRBV6-2 or TRBV6-3 and TRBJ2-1; possible D gene TRBD2, 6 bases. This CDR3 is 13 amino acids long. The V end lost 0 bases, the J end lost 6 bases, and 6 bases lay between the germline ends. Germline values: CDR1 MNHEY, CDR2 SVGEGT. In DNA, the CDR3 is TGTGCCAGCAGTTACTCGGGACTCAATGAGCAGTTCTTC. Its translation: CASSYSGLNEQFF.

In its sample, this clonotype was seen a few times. The chain's CDR3 is CASSLGTGTEQYF. The CDR3 DNA sequence: TGCGCCAGCAGCCTCGGAACAGGGACGGAGCAGTACTTC. The V and J genes are TRBV4-1 and TRBJ2-7; D possibly corresponds to TRBD1 (6 bases). This CDR3 is built from 13 residues. Germline loops: CDR1 MGHRA, CDR2 YSYEKL. The V and J ends lost 4 bases and 7 bases respectively, with 14 bases between them.

This clonotype was picked up a small number of times. The chain combines TRBV7-9 with TRBJ1-1; D unclear. The germline gives CDR1 SEHNR, CDR2 FQNEAQ (reference sequence). The CDR3 loop spans 12 amino acids. V shed 3 bases and J shed 7 bases, with 9 bases lying between them. The CDR3 region has the DNA TGTGCCAGCAGCTTCAAGGTCTTTGAAGCTTTCTTT. This gives the protein CASSFKVFEAFF. The whole variable domain, filled in from reference TRBV7-9 and TRBJ1-1, reads DTGVSQNPRHKITKRGQNVTFRCDPISEHNRLYWYRQTLGQGPEFLTYFQNEAQLEKSRLLSDRFSAERPKGSFSTLEIQRTEQGDSAMYLCASSFKVFEAFFGQGTRLTVV.

The rearrangement uses TRBV19 and TRBJ2-1; D is unclear. The CDR3 consists of 13 residues. Germline CDR1 and CDR2: LNHDA and SQIVND (reference sequence). Trimming stripped 5 bases from V and 0 bases from J, with 5 bases between. CDR3 bases: TGTGCCAGTAGTCGGAGCTCCTACAATGAGCAGTTCTTC. It translates to CASSRSSYNEQFF.

Remarks on this clonotype: A clone one base away is much larger, so this may be a read error. The rearrangement joins TRBV15 to TRBJ2-3; D remains unclear. V was pared by 0 bases and J by 2 bases, with 9 bases between. Per the germline V gene, CDR1 is LNHNV and CDR2 is YYDKDF (reference sequence). The CDR3 sequence is 15 residues long. The CDR3 loop is CATSRDDHATDTQYF. The CDR3 bases are TGTGCCACCAGCAGAGACGACCACGCCACAGATACGCAGTATTTT.

This clonotype has at least ten counts. The rearrangement links TRBV11-2 to TRBJ2-3; D is tentatively TRBD1 or TRBD2 (5 bases each). The CDR3 has 16 amino acids. Germline values: CDR1 SGHAT, CDR2 FQNNGV. V was trimmed by 2 bases and J by 1 base, leaving 13 bases between them. CDR3 loop: CASSLRTWDRTDTQYF. The CDR3 DNA is TGTGCCAGCAGCTTAAGGACGTGGGACCGCACAGATACGCAGTATTTT.